What follows describes a single TCR beta chain. Its antigen remains unidentified. Second doses were pooled across both intervals (about 4 or about 12 weeks). This specimen comes from a study of T cell responses to AZD1222 COVID-19 vaccine. Assay used: immunoSEQ multiplex PCR; TCRdb lists only in-frame clones, some missing. The table shows approximately 84,000 clones, with around 87% occurring only once. The CDR3 runs to 17 residues. V gave up 3 bases and J gave up 6 bases; unmatched junction bases: 12. Study-wide results and caveats: Among the donors, most were white British and more were female, and clonal diversity was possibly underestimated. Increases in Spike-specific TCR breadth and depth were seen after two AZD1222 doses.

The clonotype originates from an adult who received the AZD1222 COVID-19 vaccine. The chain employs TRBV23-1 and TRBJ2-1, with TRBD1 matching over 9 bases. TRBV23-1 belongs to the ORF category, with a function that is uncertain. Sequenced material: peripheral blood, taken 28 days after the second AZD1222 dose. CDR3 sequence: CASSHPNRGTGINEQFF. CDR3 bases: TGCGCCAGCAGTCACCCGAACCGGGGGACAGGGATCAATGAGCAGTTCTTC.